This TCR beta chain appears in the sequencing data of a study of identical twins. This clonotype occurred a few times. Each CDR3 protein is one row after TCRdb ran MiXCR on the 5' RACE reads. The profile shows approximately 500,000 distinct CDR3 sequences, 13% to 15% of them singletons. The CDR3 sequence is 15 residues long. The V end lost 4 bases, the J end lost 3 bases, and 12 bases lay between the germline ends. Germline V gives CDR1 KGHDR, CDR2 SFDVKD. This sample also appeared in a second study, on yellow fever vaccine responses in identical twins.

This clonotype was sampled from a woman aged 18-29 years in good health. This rearrangement joins TRBV24-1 to TRBJ2-1, with D perhaps matching TRBD1 (5 bases). The sample was CD4+ T cells sorted from blood. The CDR3 reads CATSDARVSYNEQFF. The CDR3 DNA is TGTGCCACCAGTGACGCCAGGGTAAGCTACAATGAGCAGTTCTTC.